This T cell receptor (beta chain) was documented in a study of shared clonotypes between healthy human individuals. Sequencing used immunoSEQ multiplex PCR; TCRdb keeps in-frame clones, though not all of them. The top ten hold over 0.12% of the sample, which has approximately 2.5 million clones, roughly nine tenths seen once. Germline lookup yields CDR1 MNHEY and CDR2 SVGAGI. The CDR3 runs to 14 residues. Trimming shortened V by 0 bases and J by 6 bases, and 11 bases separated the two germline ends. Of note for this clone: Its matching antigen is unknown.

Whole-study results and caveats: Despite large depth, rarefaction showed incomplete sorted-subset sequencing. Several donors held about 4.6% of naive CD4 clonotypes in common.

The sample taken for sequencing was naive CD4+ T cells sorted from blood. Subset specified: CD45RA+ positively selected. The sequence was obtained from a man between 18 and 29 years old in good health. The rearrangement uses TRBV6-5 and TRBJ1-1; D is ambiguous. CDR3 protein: CASSYSPSPPEAFF. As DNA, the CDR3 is TGTGCCAGCAGTTACTCTCCGTCCCCGCCTGAAGCTTTCTTT.